The 28 T cell receptor beta chains reported below all come from one sample, sequenced in a study of blood T cell repertoires in COVID-19. The repertoire was sequenced with immunoSEQ multiplex PCR; TCRdb's copy has only in-frame clones and lacks some. The profile shows some 130,000 clones, around 83% of them singletons. The sequenced sample consisted of peripheral blood. Receptors were obtained from a human donor in a cohort sampled during active COVID-19.

V usage is TRBV3-1 (or the pseudogene TRBV3-2) and J usage is TRBJ2-5; D uncertain. Germline CDR1 reads LGHDT; CDR2 reads YNNKEL (reference sequence). The CDR3 has 15 amino acids. V was shortened by 4 bases and J by 2 bases, with 14 bases between the two germline ends. The CDR3, as DNA: TGTGCCAGCAGCCCCCTAAAGTGCAGGCAAGAGACCCAGTACTTC. This encodes CASSPLKCRQETQYF.

V and J are TRBV11-3 and TRBJ2-2; 8 bases are shared with TRBD2. CDR3 size: 16 residues. After removal of 1 base from V and 4 bases from J, the junction contained 5 bases not matched to a gene. CDR1 SGHNT and CDR2 YENEEA come from the germline V gene. CDR3 in amino acids: CASSLGVSGVTGELFF. As DNA, the CDR3 is TGTGCCAGCAGCTTAGGGGTTAGCGGGGTCACCGGGGAGCTGTTTTTT.

The genes are TRBV19 and TRBJ1-2; D gene uncertain. The CDR3 consists of 14 residues. Germline V CDR1 and CDR2: LNHDA, SQIVND (reference sequence). The V end lost 3 bases, the J end lost 7 bases, and 15 bases lay between the germline ends. DNA of the CDR3: TGTGCCAGTAGTATGGGAGGGATCGGCGGTGGCTACACCTTC. Protein sequence: CASSMGGIGGGYTF.

The chain links TRBV5-5 to TRBJ2-3, with 10 bases fitting TRBD2. CDR1 and CDR2 (germline): SGHKS, YYEKEE (reference sequence). This CDR3 spans 15 amino acids. V lost 5 bases to trimming and J lost 6 bases; unmatched junction nucleotides: 9. The CDR3 protein is CASRQSGGAVDTQYF. In DNA, the CDR3 is TGTGCCAGCAGACAAAGCGGGGGGGCCGTGGATACGCAGTATTTT.

V gene TRBV7-9 combines with J gene TRBJ1-1; 7 bases map to TRBD1. This CDR3 is 15 amino acids long. Looked up from germline, CDR1 is SEHNR and CDR2 is FQNEAQ (reference sequence). V was pared by 5 bases and J by 2 bases, with 8 bases of the junction left unmatched. CDR3 DNA: TGTGCCAGCAGCATATACAGGGGCGTCAACACTGAAGCTTTCTTT. It yields the protein CASSIYRGVNTEAFF.

This clone was seen at least ten times. This chain links TRBV19 with TRBJ1-1; D might be TRBD1 (5 bases). Trimming removed 6 bases from V and 8 bases from J, with 16 bases in between. CDR1 is LNHDA and CDR2 is SQIVND in the germline V gene (reference sequence). CDR3 length: 13 amino acids. The CDR3 is CASSLSLGGEAFF. CDR3 coding DNA: TGTGCCAGTAGCTTGTCACTCGGGGGGGAAGCTTTCTTT.

The chain recombines TRBV15 with TRBJ2-7; 9 bases are shared with TRBD1. V dropped 0 bases and J dropped 5; count of bases not matched to a gene: 17. Germline CDR1 reads LNHNV; CDR2 reads YYDKDF (reference sequence). The CDR3 length is 19 residues. The CDR3 here is CATSRDLRSHTGTGNEQYF. The CDR3 coding sequence is TGTGCCACCAGCAGAGATCTAAGATCACATACCGGGACAGGGAACGAGCAGTACTTC.

The CDR3 loop is CSASWDGGDTEAFF. The DNA of the CDR3 is TGCAGTGCTAGTTGGGACGGAGGGGACACTGAAGCTTTCTTT. The chain links TRBV20-1 to TRBJ1-1; D may be TRBD1 (5 bases). The CDR3 sequence is 14 residues long. V lost 3 bases and J lost 3, with 14 bases in between. Per germline, CDR1 DFQATT and CDR2 SNEGSKA (reference sequence).

The chain uses TRBV13 and TRBJ2-3; 12 bases agree with TRBD2. Trimming cost V 5 bases and J 6 bases; bases outside gene matches: 9. The CDR3 is made up of 16 amino acids. The germline V gene encodes CDR1 PRHDT and CDR2 FYEKMQ (reference sequence). The CDR3, as DNA: TGTGCCAGCAGCCCGGGACTAGCGGGCGCGAGGGATACGCAGTATTTT. It specifies CASSPGLAGARDTQYF.

This clone has a handful of counts. Additional DNA sequences in this sample encode the identical CDR3. The chain is built from TRBV10-2 and TRBJ2-3; 10 bases fit TRBD2. Germline V CDR1 and CDR2: WSHSY, SAAADI. The CDR3 contains 17 residues. V dropped 0 bases and J dropped 1; count of bases not matched to a gene: 4. In nucleotides, the CDR3 is TGCGCCAGCAGTGAGTCGAAGCTAGCGGGGGGCACAGATACGCAGTATTTT. Translation gives CASSESKLAGGTDTQYF.

The chain combines TRBV19 with TRBJ2-2; 7 bases are a match to TRBD1. The CDR3 runs to 15 residues. CDR1 is LNHDA and CDR2 is SQIVND in the germline V gene (reference sequence). V shed 6 bases and J 3 bases; nucleotides not matched to a gene: 7. The CDR3: CASRPGQIYTGELFF. The CDR3 DNA sequence: TGTGCCAGTAGGCCGGGACAGATCTACACCGGGGAGCTGTTTTTT. Full variable domain (remainder filled in from reference TRBV19 and TRBJ2-2): DGGITQSPKYLFRKEGQNVTLSCEQNLNHDAMYWYRQDPGQGLRLIYYSQIVNDFQKGDIAEGYSVSREKKESFPLTVTSAQKNPTAFYLCASRPGQIYTGELFFGEGSRLTVL.

This clone was picked up one time. The chain has TRBV9 and TRBJ2-2; possible D gene TRBD1, 6 bases. CDR1 is SGDLS and CDR2 is YYNGEE in the germline V gene. Trimming removed 4 bases from V and 6 bases from J, with 10 bases in between. CDR3 length: 13 residues. CDR3 protein: CASSNRDPGELFF. CDR3 DNA sequence: TGTGCCAGCAGCAACAGGGACCCCGGGGAGCTGTTTTTT.

The sample holds one count of this clone. The rearrangement uses TRBV4-3 and TRBJ1-2; 7 bases match TRBD1. CDR1 and CDR2 from the germline V gene are LGHNA and YSLEER. This CDR3 comprises 14 residues. V dropped 2 bases and J dropped 3; count of bases not matched to a gene: 3. The DNA for the CDR3 is TGCGCCAGCAGCCAACCAGGGACAGACTATGGCTACACCTTC. Translated: CASSQPGTDYGYTF.

The J gene is TRBJ2-7, the V gene TRBV10-2, with 16 bases fitting TRBD2. V lost 5 bases to trimming and J lost 2 bases; unmatched junction nucleotides: 9. The CDR3 is 18 residues long. Germline CDR1 WSHSY, CDR2 SAAADI. The CDR3 nucleotides read TGCGCCAGCAGTCCAACCGGGACTAGCGGGAGGGTGACCTACGAGCAGTACGTC. Its translation: CASSPTGTSGRVTYEQYV.

CDR3 coding DNA: TGCGCCAGCACACCGGGGGTACCGAACACTGAAGCTTTCTTT. It encodes CASTPGVPNTEAFF. The chain uses TRBV10-1 and TRBJ1-1, with a tentative D call TRBD1 (5 bases). CDR3 length equals 14 residues. The germline V gene encodes CDR1 WNHNN and CDR2 SYGVQD (reference sequence). V was trimmed by 7 bases and J by 1 base, leaving 13 bases between them.

The chain recombines TRBV6-1 with TRBJ1-1; D may be TRBD1 (5 bases). V was cut by 1 base and J by 3 bases, with 6 bases left in between. The CDR3 is made up of 13 amino acids. Germline loops: CDR1 MNHNS, CDR2 SASEGT. The CDR3: CASSEGQHTEAFF. DNA for the CDR3: TGTGCCAGCAGTGAAGGACAGCACACTGAAGCTTTCTTT.

The rearrangement joins TRBV28 to TRBJ2-3; the D gene is possibly TRBD1 (6 bases). Germline CDR1 reads MDHEN; CDR2 reads SYDVKM. The CDR3 covers 15 residues. Between the trimmed V and J ends, which lost 5 bases and 6 bases, there was a span of 18 bases. The CDR3 is CASSRQVGAWDTQYF. CDR3 sequence (DNA): TGTGCCAGCAGTCGACAGGTGGGGGCTTGGGATACGCAGTATTTT.

The gene calls are TRBV7-2 and TRBJ1-5, with 9 bases matching TRBD1. Germline V CDR1 and CDR2: SGHTA, FQGNSA. The CDR3 contains 14 residues. V dropped 3 bases and J dropped 6; count of bases not matched to a gene: 3. This CDR3 reads CASSFGTGTQPQHF. For the CDR3, the DNA is TGTGCCAGCAGCTTTGGGACAGGGACTCAGCCCCAGCATTTT.

V is TRBV30 and J is TRBJ2-7; 8 bases map to TRBD2. Germline V lookup: CDR1 GTSNPN, CDR2 SVGIG (reference sequence). V lost 3 bases, J lost 6 bases, and 10 bases stayed unmatched. The CDR3 runs 14 residues. The CDR3 loop reads CAWSHLARGGEQYV. Here the CDR3 DNA reads TGTGCCTGGAGCCATCTTGCCCGGGGGGGCGAGCAGTACGTC.

The V and J genes are TRBV27 and TRBJ2-7, with D possibly matching TRBD2 (6 bases). With 3 bases removed from V and 4 bases from J, the gap between germline ends came to 22 bases. CDR3 length equals 17 residues. CDR1 is MNHEY and CDR2 is SMNVEV in the germline V gene (reference sequence). As DNA, the CDR3 is TGTGCCAGCAGTTTCCGAAACCGGGACTCCCGTTCTTACGAGCAGTACGTC. As protein: CASSFRNRDSRSYEQYV.

The chain has TRBV19 and TRBJ2-6, with D unresolved. V was clipped by 5 bases and J by 0 bases, with 8 bases between them. There are 15 residues in the CDR3. Germline V gives CDR1 LNHDA, CDR2 SQIVND (reference sequence). The CDR3 is CASSGTGSGANVLTF. Written as DNA, the CDR3 is TGTGCCAGTAGTGGTACGGGCTCTGGGGCCAACGTCCTGACTTTC.

The chain's CDR3 is CASSVDSFEAFF. CDR3 bases: TGCGCCAGCAGCGTGGATTCATTTGAAGCTTTCTTT. This chain joins TRBV5-1 and TRBJ1-1, with unresolved D. CDR3 length: 12 amino acids. The germline gives CDR1 SGHRS, CDR2 YFSETQ. V gave up 4 bases and J gave up 7 bases, with 11 bases separating them.

The V and J genes are TRBV30 and TRBJ1-6, with D possibly being TRBD1 (6 bases). The CDR3 runs to 15 residues. Germline CDR1 GTSNPN, CDR2 SVGIG (reference sequence). Trimming removed 0 bases from V and 6 bases from J, with 12 bases in between. In nucleotides, the CDR3 is TGTGCCTGGAGTGTGGGCAGGGGAATTAATTCACCCCTCCACTTT. Its translation: CAWSVGRGINSPLHF.

CDR3 nucleotide sequence: TGTGCCAGCAGTCTACAGGGGAGCAATCAGCCCCAGCATTTT. Encoded protein: CASSLQGSNQPQHF. The chain has TRBV6-2 or TRBV6-3 and TRBJ1-5, with 7 bases lining up with TRBD1. V lost 5 bases, J lost 1 base, and 2 bases stayed unmatched. Per the germline V gene, CDR1 is MNHEY and CDR2 is SVGEGT. The CDR3 sequence is 14 residues long.

This chain links TRBV14 with TRBJ1-1; D call uncertain. The germline CDR1 and CDR2 sequences are SGHDN and FVKESK. The CDR3 covers 16 residues. The germline V and J ends were trimmed by 0 bases and 1 base, with 12 bases remaining between them. CDR3 bases: TGTGCCAGCAGCCAAGACTTTAACCGAGGGAACACTGAAGCTTTCTTT. Protein: CASSQDFNRGNTEAFF.

The chain couples TRBV2 to TRBJ2-5; 10 bases match TRBD1. Per the germline V gene, CDR1 is SNHLY and CDR2 is FYNNEI. V trimming: 10 bases; J trimming: 3 bases; junction bases outside the gene matches: 8. CDR3 length: 14 residues. The chain's CDR3 is CANSRDRGKETQYF. CDR3 coding DNA: TGTGCCAACAGCCGGGACAGGGGCAAAGAGACCCAGTACTTC. The whole variable domain, remainder taken from reference TRBV2 and TRBJ2-5, is EPEVTQTPSHQVTQMGQEVILRCVPISNHLYFYWYRQILGQKVEFLVSFYNNEISEKSEIFDDQFSVERPDGSNFTLKIRSTKLEDSAMYFCANSRDRGKETQYFGPGTRLLVL.

The chain carries TRBV12-3 or TRBV12-4 and TRBJ2-2; tentative D call: TRBD2 (5 bases). The CDR3 runs 13 residues. With 3 bases removed from V and 4 bases from J, the gap between germline ends came to 6 bases. CDR3 bases: TGTGCCAGCAGTTTTGAGGGCACCGGGGAGCTGTTTTTT. This gives the protein CASSFEGTGELFF.

V is TRBV6-2 or TRBV6-3 and J is TRBJ2-1; the match to TRBD2 covers 7 bases. The CDR3 runs 13 residues. The V segment lost 4 bases and the J segment 7 bases; nucleotides outside the gene matches: 4. Per germline, CDR1 MNHEY and CDR2 SVGEGT. The chain's CDR3 is CASSLFGGNEQFF. The CDR3 DNA sequence: TGTGCCAGCAGTTTATTCGGGGGGAATGAGCAGTTCTTC.